This is a list of T cell receptor beta chains from one sample in a study of CD8+ T cells in alopecia areata. Generated by immunoSEQ multiplex PCR, the TCRdb table keeps only in-frame clones and is missing some. The profile shows 200,000 to 250,000 clones, about 64% of them singletons. The sequences come from CD4+ T cells sorted from blood, collected at week 4, from a patient treated with tofacitinib. The origin of the receptors is a human donor with alopecia areata. Each CDR3 is given with its conserved first and last residue. The order of the fields is V gene, J gene, CDR3 protein.

v_call: TRBV5-4
j_call: TRBJ2-7
cdr3_aa: CASSTTARYEQYF

v_call: TRBV6-5
j_call: TRBJ1-1
cdr3_aa: CASSYSGETEAFF

v_call: TRBV27
j_call: TRBJ1-1
cdr3_aa: CASRQRLNTEAFF

v_call: TRBV28
j_call: TRBJ2-1
cdr3_aa: CASSEAWARGNEQFF

v_call: TRBV29-1
j_call: TRBJ2-7
cdr3_aa: CSVARDRAAHEQYF

v_call: TRBV18
j_call: TRBJ2-5
cdr3_aa: CASSRYTQETQYF

v_call: TRBV5-1
j_call: TRBJ2-7
cdr3_aa: CASSLDGTGGAYEQYF

v_call: TRBV5-1
j_call: TRBJ2-1
cdr3_aa: CASSLDAQRFF

v_call: TRBV7-8
j_call: TRBJ2-7
cdr3_aa: CASSKHRASYEQYF

v_call: TRBV29-1
j_call: TRBJ1-5
cdr3_aa: CSAYRGPNQPQHF

v_call: TRBV27
j_call: TRBJ1-2
cdr3_aa: CASSNRPTNYGYTF

v_call: TRBV6-5
j_call: TRBJ2-6
cdr3_aa: CASSYLGVSGANVLTF

v_call: TRBV7-2
j_call: TRBJ2-1
cdr3_aa: CASSLFGGRVNEQFF

v_call: TRBV7-6
j_call: TRBJ2-3
cdr3_aa: CASSPSDWHTDTQYF

v_call: TRBV7-2
j_call: TRBJ1-6
cdr3_aa: CASSPHTGGTSYNSPLHF

v_call: TRBV29-1
j_call: TRBJ2-1
cdr3_aa: CSVSRDRGNEQFF

v_call: TRBV23-1
j_call: TRBJ1-2
cdr3_aa: CAGDSYGYTF

v_call: TRBV7-2
j_call: TRBJ2-7
cdr3_aa: CASSRDLYYEQYF

v_call: TRBV4-2
j_call: TRBJ1-6
cdr3_aa: CASSQDLNTYNSPLHF

v_call: TRBV4-1
j_call: TRBJ2-5
cdr3_aa: CASSHSEPFETQYF

v_call: TRBV4-3
j_call: TRBJ2-7
cdr3_aa: CASSQGSGGTYEQYF

v_call: TRBV18
j_call: TRBJ2-7
cdr3_aa: CASSPPGTGGVEQYF

v_call: TRBV4-3
j_call: TRBJ1-1
cdr3_aa: CASSRTGQVTEAFF

v_call: TRBV18
j_call: TRBJ2-4
cdr3_aa: CASSPQSGREKYF

v_call: TRBV7-8
j_call: TRBJ1-6
cdr3_aa: CASSLDDTANNSPLHF

v_call: TRBV30
j_call: TRBJ1-1
cdr3_aa: CAWTFDRGGTEAFF